This T cell receptor beta chain was sequenced in a study of OX40 agonist ivuxolimab in advanced cancers. Describing the broader study: Ivuxolimab was an agonistic, fully human IgG2 monoclonal antibody directed against OX40 (CD134), a costimulatory receptor. Intravenous ivuxolimab was administered to patients every 2 weeks at six dose levels: 0.01, 0.1, 0.3, 1.5, 3 and 10 mg/kg. Of the roughly 54 dose-escalation patients, hepatocellular carcinoma was present in around 19, melanoma in roughly 15, renal cell carcinoma in 9 and head and neck cancer in 9. In the dose-escalation cohort, 65% to 85% of patients were male, and the mean age was around 60 years with a range of roughly 20 to 85. Prior anti-PD-1, anti-PD-L1 or anti-CTLA-4 therapy was permitted, and approximately 41% of dose-escalation patients had received checkpoint inhibitors. Partial responses occurred in three dose-escalation patients, of whom one had hepatocellular carcinoma and two had cutaneous melanoma. The purpose of peripheral TCRbeta sequencing was to test whether ivuxolimab changed TCR sequence diversity and led to clonal T-cell expansion. The paper reports the monotherapy dose-escalation portion (N of about 47 patients) of the phase I ivuxolimab trial. What the research found in general, with its limitations: In the 0.1-3.0 mg/kg groups, partial responders had among the lowest normalized peripheral clonal expansion, particularly in CD8+ T cells. The antigen specificity of the peripheral T cells that underwent clonal expansion was not determined. After ivuxolimab, CD8+ T cells had more expanded clones than CD4+ T cells on average. Low levels of normalized T-cell clonal expansion were also seen in some patients who did not respond. Clonal expansion of both CD4+ and CD8+ blood T cells was observed from baseline to week 6 at doses 0.1 to 3.0 mg/kg.

Patients with a history of autoimmune disease or receiving systemic immunosuppression were excluded from the trial. Peripheral blood for TCR sequencing was collected from all dose cohorts at baseline, on cycle 4 day 1, and on cycle 7 day 1. The samples were drawn from a first-in-human, open-label, multicenter phase I dose-escalation trial of ivuxolimab. Adults with locally advanced or metastatic melanoma, renal cell carcinoma, hepatocellular carcinoma or head and neck squamous cell carcinoma were enrolled in the trial. Before TCR sequencing, CD4+ T cells and CD8+ T cells from peripheral blood were sorted into separate populations. Genomic DNA was extracted from sorted cells for sequencing of the TCRbeta CDR3 region. TCRbeta CDR3 regions were sequenced using the immunoSEQ Assay. TCRdb provides this immuneACCESS table in a form limited to in-frame rearrangements. Some clones are lacking; in checked studies, under half of them reflect an unresolved V gene, and why the rest are absent is not known. The sample table lists more than 50,000 clones, roughly 89% of them with a count of one. Roughly 27% of the sample comes from the top ten.

The trim is 6 bases for V and 5 bases for J, with a gap of 13 bases between the germline ends. The CDR3, from cysteine to phenylalanine, totals 13 residues. Of the read, only the CDR3 DNA is kept; its 39 bases are in frame from base 1. The germline V gene (reference sequence) sets CDR1 to MNHNY and CDR2 to SVGAGI. This clone came up a few times. Its antigen is currently not known. Base quality data are lacking; no much larger clone is found one base away. This receptor was obtained from an adult with an advanced solid tumor such as melanoma, head and neck, liver or kidney cancer. The sequence links TRBV6-6 to TRBJ1-1; the D gene is perhaps TRBD1, from 5 matching bases. The sequences come from CD4+ or CD8+ T cells sorted from blood, collected in a trial of the OX40 agonist ivuxolimab. The sequenced DNA: TGTGCCAGCAGGGGACCGTACGCGACTGAAGCTTTCTTT. It translates to CASRGPYATEAFF.